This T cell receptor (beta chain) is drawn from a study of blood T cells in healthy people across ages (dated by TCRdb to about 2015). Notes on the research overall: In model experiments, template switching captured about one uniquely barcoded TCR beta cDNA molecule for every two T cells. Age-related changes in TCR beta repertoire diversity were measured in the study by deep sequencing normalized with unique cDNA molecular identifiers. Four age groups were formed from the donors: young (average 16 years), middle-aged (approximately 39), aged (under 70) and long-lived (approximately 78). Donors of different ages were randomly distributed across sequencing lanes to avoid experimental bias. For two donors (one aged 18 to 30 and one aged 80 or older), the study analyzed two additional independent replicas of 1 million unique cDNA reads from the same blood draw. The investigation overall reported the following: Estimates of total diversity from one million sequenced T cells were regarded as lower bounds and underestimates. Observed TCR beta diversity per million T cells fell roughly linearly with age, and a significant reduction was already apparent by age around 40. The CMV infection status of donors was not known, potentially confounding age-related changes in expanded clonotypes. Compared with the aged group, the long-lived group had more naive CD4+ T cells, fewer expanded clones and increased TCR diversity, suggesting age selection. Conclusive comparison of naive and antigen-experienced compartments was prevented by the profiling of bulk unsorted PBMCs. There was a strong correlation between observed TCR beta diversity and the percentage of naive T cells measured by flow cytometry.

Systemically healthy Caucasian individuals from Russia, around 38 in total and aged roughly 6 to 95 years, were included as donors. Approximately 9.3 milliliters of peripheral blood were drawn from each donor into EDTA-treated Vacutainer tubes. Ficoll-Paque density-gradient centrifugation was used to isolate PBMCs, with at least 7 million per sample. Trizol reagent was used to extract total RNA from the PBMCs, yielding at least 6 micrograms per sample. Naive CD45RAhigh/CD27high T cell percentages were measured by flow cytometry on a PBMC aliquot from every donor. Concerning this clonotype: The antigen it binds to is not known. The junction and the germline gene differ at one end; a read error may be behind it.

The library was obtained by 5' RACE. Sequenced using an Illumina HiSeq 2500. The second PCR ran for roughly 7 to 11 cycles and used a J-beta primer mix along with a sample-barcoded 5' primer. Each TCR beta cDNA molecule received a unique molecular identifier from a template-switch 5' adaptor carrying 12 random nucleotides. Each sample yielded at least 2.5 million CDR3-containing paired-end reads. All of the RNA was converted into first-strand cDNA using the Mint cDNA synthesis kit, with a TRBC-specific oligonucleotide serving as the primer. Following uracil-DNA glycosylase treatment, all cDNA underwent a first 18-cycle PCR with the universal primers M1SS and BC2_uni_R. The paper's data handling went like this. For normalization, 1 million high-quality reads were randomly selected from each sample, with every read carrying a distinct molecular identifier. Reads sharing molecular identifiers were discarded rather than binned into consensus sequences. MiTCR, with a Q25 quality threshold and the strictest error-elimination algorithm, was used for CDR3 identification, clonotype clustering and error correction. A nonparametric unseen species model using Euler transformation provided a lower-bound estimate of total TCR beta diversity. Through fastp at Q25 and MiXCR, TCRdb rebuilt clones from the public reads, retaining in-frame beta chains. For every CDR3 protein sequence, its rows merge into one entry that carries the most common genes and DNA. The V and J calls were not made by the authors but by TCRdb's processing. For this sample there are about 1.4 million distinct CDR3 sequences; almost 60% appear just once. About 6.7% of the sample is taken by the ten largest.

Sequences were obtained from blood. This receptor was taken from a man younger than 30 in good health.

Read as DNA, the sequence is TGTAGCGTCGCGGCGGGGGGGAGCAAGGATACGCAGTATTTT. Translation gives CSVAAGGSKDTQYF. The chain couples TRBV29-1 to TRBJ2-3, and TRBD2 matches 9 of the central bases. The germline V gene provides CDR1 SQVTM and CDR2 ANQGSEA. The CDR3 goes from the cysteine to the phenylalanine over 14 residues. CDR3 DNA is the only sequence kept; it has 42 bases, read in frame from the first base.